Shown below are 27 T cell receptor beta chains from a single sample sequenced in a study of T cell responses to AZD1222 COVID-19 vaccine. Libraries were prepared by immunoSEQ multiplex PCR; TCRdb keeps only in-frame clonotypes and omits some of them. The sample records some 150,000 clones, more than 80% being singletons. Specimen: peripheral blood, collected 28 days after the second AZD1222 dose. The source is an adult who received the AZD1222 COVID-19 vaccine.

This clone appeared once. The chain links TRBV19 to TRBJ1-5; no clear D gene. This CDR3 region has 14 residues. Trimming left V 4 bases short and J 0 bases short, with 7 bases between. From germline, CDR1 is LNHDA and CDR2 SQIVND (reference sequence). This CDR3 is CASSTLNSNQPQHF. The CDR3 DNA is TGTGCCAGTAGTACCCTTAATAGCAATCAGCCCCAGCATTTT.

This chain uses TRBV9 with TRBJ2-3; no clear D. CDR3 length: 13 amino acids. The V gene lost 0 bases and the J gene lost 6 bases, with 8 bases spanning the gap. Germline assignment: CDR1 SGDLS and CDR2 YYNGEE. CDR3 in DNA: TGTGCCAGCAGCGTAGATCTCGCCGATACGCAGTATTTT. This gives the protein CASSVDLADTQYF.

The gene calls are TRBV5-1 and TRBJ1-1, with D unresolved. CDR3 length: 15 amino acids. The V gene's germline CDR1 is SGHRS and CDR2 YFSETQ. The ends were cut back, 0 bases at V and 3 bases at J, with 12 bases in the middle. The CDR3 DNA reads as TGCGCCAGCAGCTTGGGGGCCGCACGGGACACTGAAGCTTTCTTT. Its protein is CASSLGAARDTEAFF.

This clone was found once. The rearrangement joins TRBV6-5 to TRBJ2-1, with TRBD2 matching 10 bases. CDR1 MNHEY and CDR2 SVGAGI come from the germline V gene. V was clipped by 7 bases and J by 6 bases; unmatched bases: 6. The CDR3 runs to 14 residues. CDR3 sequence reads: CASTLAGVPNEQFF. CDR3 sequence (DNA): TGTGCCAGCACCCTAGCGGGAGTACCCAATGAGCAGTTCTTC.

The V call is TRBV19, the J call TRBJ2-2; the D gene is possibly TRBD1 (5 bases). Germline CDR1 LNHDA, CDR2 SQIVND (reference sequence). The CDR3 spans 16 residues. Trimming took off 4 bases at V and 4 bases at J, with 16 bases between the two ends. The CDR3 here is CASSKARQGRTGELFF. Written as DNA, the CDR3 is TGTGCCAGTAGTAAGGCCCGGCAGGGCCGCACCGGGGAGCTGTTTTTT.

V is TRBV27 and J is TRBJ1-1; no reliable D call. There are 14 residues in the CDR3. The V gene lost 2 bases and the J gene lost 8 bases, with 15 bases spanning the gap. Germline values: CDR1 MNHEY, CDR2 SMNVEV (reference sequence). As DNA, the CDR3 is TGTGCCAGCAGTTTAAGTTTTACGGGTCCGGAAGCTTTCTTT. Protein product: CASSLSFTGPEAFF.

The gene calls are TRBV12-3 or TRBV12-4 and TRBJ1-1; D is unclear. Deletions cut 5 bases from V and 2 bases from J, with 9 bases between. This CDR3 has 13 amino acids. DNA of the CDR3: TGTGCCAGCAGTACCACAGATAACACTGAAGCTTTCTTT. It translates to CASSTTDNTEAFF.

The chain carries TRBV9 and TRBJ2-1, with 11 positions matching TRBD2. The germline V gene has CDR1 SGDLS and CDR2 YYNGEE. V dropped 4 bases and J dropped 8; count of bases not matched to a gene: 8. This CDR3 comprises 15 residues. In DNA form, the CDR3 reads TGTGCCAGCAGCTTGGGACTAGCGGTACGGGATGAGCAGTTCTTC. Its translation: CASSLGLAVRDEQFF.

This chain links TRBV20-1 with TRBJ1-1; possibly TRBD1 for D (6 bases). Per germline, CDR1 DFQATT and CDR2 SNEGSKA (reference sequence). CDR3 length: 11 amino acids. The CDR3 DNA reads TGCAAGTTGGGGGGCAGGGCTGAAGCTTTCTTT. It is translated as CKLGGRAEAFF.

The chain's CDR3 is CASSIDLRGWSGELFF. CDR3 sequence (DNA): TGTGCCAGTAGTATAGATCTCAGGGGCTGGAGCGGGGAGCTGTTTTTT. The chain recombines TRBV19 with TRBJ2-2, with D maybe TRBD1 (6 bases). The germline V gene has CDR1 LNHDA and CDR2 SQIVND (reference sequence). Trimming removed 0 bases from V and 7 bases from J, with 15 bases in between. This CDR3 spans 16 amino acids.

This sequence joins TRBV7-2 and TRBJ2-1, with TRBD2 identical over 7 bases. Per the germline V gene, CDR1 is SGHTA and CDR2 is FQGNSA. V gave up 3 bases and J gave up 3 bases; unmatched junction bases: 14. This CDR3 has 18 residues. CDR3 loop: CASSFVFISSGSYNEQFF. CDR3 in DNA: TGTGCCAGCAGCTTTGTTTTTATTTCTAGCGGTAGCTACAATGAGCAGTTCTTC. Supplemented by reference TRBV7-2 and TRBJ2-1, the full variable domain reads GAGVSQSPSNKVTEKGKDVELRCDPISGHTALYWYRQSLGQGLEFLIYFQGNSAPDKSGLPSDRFSAERTGGSVSTLTIQRTQQEDSAVYLCASSFVFISSGSYNEQFFGPGTRLTVL.

This chain links TRBV6-6 with TRBJ1-5; possibly TRBD1 for D (6 bases). The CDR3 has 16 amino acids. V was shortened by 5 bases and J by 0 bases, with 14 bases between the two germline ends. CDR1 and CDR2 from the germline V gene are MNHNY and SVGAGI (reference sequence). CDR3 nucleotide sequence: TGTGCCAGCAGTGGGCGGACAGTTTTTAGCAATCAGCCCCAGCATTTT. Protein: CASSGRTVFSNQPQHF.

This sequence joins TRBV2 and TRBJ2-2; D call uncertain. This CDR3 spans 14 amino acids. CDR1 is SNHLY and CDR2 is FYNNEI in the germline V gene. V was pared by 0 bases and J by 6 bases, with 8 bases between. CDR3 sequence reads: CASSEAYPPGELFF. CDR3 in DNA: TGTGCCAGCAGTGAAGCTTACCCCCCCGGGGAGCTGTTTTTT.

In DNA form, the CDR3 reads TGTGCCAGCAGCCAAGAGTCGGTAAACTATGGCTACACCTTC. Protein sequence: CASSQESVNYGYTF. The rearrangement uses TRBV14 and TRBJ1-2; D remains unclear. The length of the CDR3 is 14 residues. The germline CDR1 and CDR2 sequences are SGHDN and FVKESK. V was pared by 0 bases and J by 2 bases, with 7 bases between.

About this clone itself: Other DNA sequences in the same sample also yield this CDR3. The chain has TRBV15 and TRBJ1-1; D gene unclear. Germline-derived CDR1 and CDR2 are LNHNV and YYDKDF (reference sequence). The ends were cut back, 1 base at V and 0 bases at J, with 6 bases in the middle. The CDR3 contains 14 residues. CDR3 protein: CATSRGGMNTEAFF. The CDR3, as DNA: TGTGCCACCAGCAGAGGTGGTATGAACACTGAAGCTTTCTTT.

This clone has more than one count but fewer than ten. The chain uses TRBV2 and TRBJ2-1; weak D call: TRBD2 (6 bases). The CDR3 length is 15 residues. CDR1 is SNHLY and CDR2 is FYNNEI in the germline V gene. V gave up 4 bases and J gave up 0 bases, with 10 bases separating them. CDR3 amino acids: CASSGTTSSYNEQFF. The DNA of the CDR3 is TGTGCCAGCAGTGGGACTACTTCCTCCTACAATGAGCAGTTCTTC.

J is TRBJ1-4 and V is TRBV11-2; 8 bases are a match to TRBD1. V shed 5 bases and J 8 bases; nucleotides not matched to a gene: 7. The CDR3 has 14 residues. CDR1 SGHAT and CDR2 FQNNGV come from the germline V gene. The CDR3 loop is CASSRRGLEEKLFF. In DNA, the CDR3 is TGTGCCAGCAGCCGCAGGGGGCTGGAAGAAAAACTGTTTTTT.

The chain couples TRBV5-1 to TRBJ1-1; TRBD1 agrees at 7 bases. The CDR3 sequence is 14 residues long. The germline CDR1 and CDR2 sequences are SGHRS and YFSETQ. V was pared by 0 bases and J by 7 bases, with 6 bases of the junction left unmatched. The CDR3 loop reads CASSLGQGENEAFF. For the CDR3, the DNA is TGCGCCAGCAGCTTGGGACAGGGAGAAAATGAAGCTTTCTTT.

The chain links TRBV5-1 to TRBJ2-1, with D perhaps TRBD1 (6 bases). The CDR3 is made up of 15 amino acids. Germline values: CDR1 SGHRS, CDR2 YFSETQ. V was trimmed by 1 base and J by 8 bases, leaving 16 bases between them. CDR3 sequence reads: CASSLTFTGQHEQFF. The CDR3 DNA sequence: TGCGCCAGCAGCTTGACTTTTACAGGGCAACATGAGCAGTTCTTC. The entire variable domain, with the rest obtained from reference TRBV5-1 and TRBJ2-1, is as follows: KAGVTQTPRYLIKTRGQQVTLSCSPISGHRSVSWYQQTPGQGLQFLFEYFSETQRNKGNFPGRFSGRQFSNSRSEMNVSTLELGDSALYLCASSLTFTGQHEQFFGPGTRLTVL.

V usage is TRBV12-5 and J usage is TRBJ1-1, with TRBD1 identical over 7 bases. V gave up 5 bases and J gave up 5 bases; unmatched junction bases: 5. Germline V lookup: CDR1 LGHNT, CDR2 FRNRAP. CDR3 length equals 13 residues. CDR3 sequence reads: CASGETGRTEAFF. The CDR3 bases are TGTGCTAGTGGTGAGACAGGGAGGACTGAAGCTTTCTTT.

The V gene is TRBV7-9, the J gene TRBJ1-1; D unclear. The CDR3 loop spans 17 amino acids. CDR1 is SEHNR and CDR2 is FQNEAQ in the germline V gene (reference sequence). Trimming took 5 bases from V and 3 from J, leaving 22 bases between them. CDR3 in DNA: TGTGCCAGCAGCCGGGTCGGAGGAAGGGCGGTGCACACTGAAGCTTTCTTT. This sequence encodes CASSRVGGRAVHTEAFF. The full variable domain, in which reference TRBV7-9 and TRBJ1-1 provide the parts outside the CDR3, is DTGVSQNPRHKITKRGQNVTFRCDPISEHNRLYWYRQTLGQGPEFLTYFQNEAQLEKSRLLSDRFSAERPKGSFSTLEIQRTEQGDSAMYLCASSRVGGRAVHTEAFFGQGTRLTVV.

The J gene is TRBJ1-1, the V gene TRBV28, with a possible D match to TRBD1 (5 bases). Germline CDR1 MDHEN, CDR2 SYDVKM. This CDR3 region has 15 residues. Trimming removed 4 bases at V and 4 bases at J, with 16 bases between. CDR3 region: CASSSPQEGPTEAFF. In DNA form, the CDR3 reads TGTGCCAGCAGTTCCCCACAGGAAGGTCCCACTGAAGCTTTCTTT.

The V gene is TRBV6-5, the J gene TRBJ1-2, with D possibly matching TRBD1 (6 bases). The CDR3 length is 12 residues. Trimming took off 7 bases at V and 8 bases at J, with 14 bases between the two ends. Germline CDR1 is MNHEY and CDR2 is SVGAGI. The CDR3 DNA reads as TGTGCCAGCACGCGGGGGGCGCAAGGCTACACCTTC. This sequence encodes CASTRGAQGYTF.

This rearrangement joins TRBV4-2 to TRBJ2-7, with D possibly matching TRBD2 (6 bases). Trimming left V 1 base short and J 1 base short, with 11 bases between. The CDR3 loop spans 15 amino acids. Per the germline V gene, CDR1 is LGHNA and CDR2 is YNFKEQ. The CDR3 sequence is CASSQGRDPSYEQYF. As DNA, the CDR3 is TGTGCCAGCAGCCAAGGGCGGGACCCTTCCTACGAGCAGTACTTC.

The chain joins TRBV5-1 to TRBJ2-3, with 7 positions matching TRBD2. Germline V gives CDR1 SGHRS, CDR2 YFSETQ. The V and J ends lost 0 bases and 3 bases, in that order; junction bases with no gene match: 10. The CDR3 totals 17 residues. CDR3 residues: CASSLVVGAGRTDTQYF. The CDR3 nucleotides read TGCGCCAGCAGCTTGGTAGTCGGAGCGGGACGGACAGATACGCAGTATTTT.

The chain recombines TRBV5-4 with TRBJ2-5; 10 bases fit TRBD2. The trim removed 2 bases at V and 1 base at J, leaving 2 bases unmatched. Germline CDR1 reads SGHNT; CDR2 reads YYREEE (reference sequence). The length of the CDR3 is 15 residues. CDR3 region: CASSLAGGLQETQYF. Here the CDR3 DNA reads TGTGCCAGCAGCTTAGCGGGAGGGCTCCAAGAGACCCAGTACTTC. The complete variable domain, with remaining parts taken from reference TRBV5-4 and TRBJ2-5, reads ETGVTQSPTHLIKTRGQQVTLRCSSQSGHNTVSWYQQALGQGPQFIFQYYREEENGRGNFPPRFSGLQFPNYSSELNVNALELDDSALYLCASSLAGGLQETQYFGPGTRLLVL.

The chain recombines TRBV5-6 with TRBJ1-2; 8 nucleotides align to TRBD1. CDR1 is SGHDT and CDR2 is YYEEEE in the germline V gene. V was pared by 3 bases and J by 3 bases, with 4 bases of the junction left unmatched. The CDR3 runs to 14 residues. CDR3 in DNA: TGTGCCAGCAGCTCCGGGACAGGACACTATGGCTACACCTTC. It is translated as CASSSGTGHYGYTF.